These 28 T cell receptor beta chains were all obtained from the same sample, sequenced in a study of blood T cell repertoires in COVID-19. Some clones are missing from TCRdb's copy, which holds only in-frame ones; the method was immunoSEQ multiplex PCR. The sample has about 300,000 clones, just under 90% seen once; the top ten hold less than 3%. Source material: PBMCs or T cells enriched from blood (not recorded which). Source of these receptors: a woman between 45 and 65 years old who had been exposed to COVID-19.

V usage is TRBV5-1 and J usage is TRBJ1-6; 7 positions match TRBD1. V shed 6 bases and J 7 bases; nucleotides not matched to a gene: 4. Germline V gene sequence: CDR1 SGHRS, CDR2 YFSETQ. CDR3 length equals 13 residues. The CDR3 DNA follows: TGCGCCAGCACCGGGACAGAGAATTCACCCCTCCACTTT. Encoded protein: CASTGTENSPLHF. Based on the CDR3 plus reference TRBV5-1 and TRBJ1-6, the full variable domain is KAGVTQTPRYLIKTRGQQVTLSCSPISGHRSVSWYQQTPGQGLQFLFEYFSETQRNKGNFPGRFSGRQFSNSRSEMNVSTLELGDSALYLCASTGTENSPLHFGNGTRLTVT.

The genes are TRBV7-6 and TRBJ1-2; maybe TRBD1 (6 bases). Trimming pared 1 base from V and 0 bases from J, leaving 15 bases between. Germline CDR1 and CDR2: SGHVS and FNYEAQ. The CDR3 is 17 amino acids. CDR3 loop: CASSLGADRYTNYGYTF. In DNA form, the CDR3 reads TGTGCCAGCAGCTTAGGTGCGGACAGATATACTAACTATGGCTACACCTTC.

V is TRBV5-4 and J is TRBJ1-6; D is unresolved. CDR1 is SGHNT, CDR2 YYREEE, per germline (reference sequence). The ends were cut back, 0 bases at V and 8 bases at J, with 12 bases in the middle. The CDR3 totals 15 residues. The DNA of the CDR3 is TGTGCCAGCAGCTTGGGAGGCGGCGGAGATTCACCCCTCCACTTT. Translating it yields CASSLGGGGDSPLHF.

This clone was recorded only once. This rearrangement joins TRBV28 to TRBJ2-5; a weak D match, TRBD2 (5 bases). The germline gives CDR1 MDHEN, CDR2 SYDVKM. The CDR3 runs 14 residues. The V end lost 8 bases, the J end lost 4 bases, and 17 bases lay between the germline ends. CDR3 nucleotides: TGTGCCAGCGGAGGACGGGGAATGCGAGAGACCCAGTACTTC. It translates to CASGGRGMRETQYF.

The V and J genes are TRBV4-1 and TRBJ2-7; D possibly corresponds to TRBD2 (6 bases). With 1 base removed from V and 2 bases from J, the gap between germline ends came to 15 bases. CDR1 is MGHRA and CDR2 is YSYEKL in the germline V gene. This CDR3 has 16 amino acids. The CDR3 reads CASSQVESGGPYEQYF. The CDR3 DNA follows: TGCGCCAGCAGCCAAGTAGAGAGCGGAGGGCCCTACGAGCAGTACTTC.

This chain joins TRBV12-3 or TRBV12-4 and TRBJ2-7; 7 bases match TRBD1. J lost 4 bases, V lost 3 bases, and 3 bases had no gene match. The CDR3 covers 13 residues. CDR3 loop: CASSFAQGYEQYF. The DNA of the CDR3 is TGTGCCAGCAGTTTTGCACAGGGGTACGAGCAGTACTTC.

V usage is TRBV6-6 and J usage is TRBJ1-1; D unresolved. The CDR3 has 15 amino acids. Trimming left V 2 bases short and J 2 bases short, with 12 bases between. From germline, CDR1 is MNHNY and CDR2 SVGAGI (reference sequence). In nucleotides, the CDR3 is TGTGCCAGCAGTTACCCGACGACACGTAACACTGAAGCTTTCTTT. It yields the protein CASSYPTTRNTEAFF.

The V call is TRBV20-1, the J call TRBJ1-6; 10 bases align to TRBD1. Looked up from germline, CDR1 is DFQATT and CDR2 is SNEGSKA (reference sequence). The CDR3 is 14 amino acids. V lost 3 bases and J lost 9; bases outside the gene matches: 5. CDR3 DNA sequence: TGCAGTGCTAGTCGTGGACAGGGGGGTTCACCCCTCCACTTT. This sequence encodes CSASRGQGGSPLHF.

The chain carries TRBV19 and TRBJ2-7, with 7 bases matching TRBD1. The germline V gene encodes CDR1 LNHDA and CDR2 SQIVND (reference sequence). The CDR3 consists of 15 residues. V dropped 3 bases and J dropped 4; count of bases not matched to a gene: 9. The CDR3 is CASSILLGQIYEQYF. DNA of the CDR3: TGTGCCAGTAGTATCCTCCTGGGACAGATATACGAGCAGTACTTC. The variable domain in full, completed from reference TRBV19 and TRBJ2-7, reads DGGITQSPKYLFRKEGQNVTLSCEQNLNHDAMYWYRQDPGQGLRLIYYSQIVNDFQKGDIAEGYSVSREKKESFPLTVTSAQKNPTAFYLCASSILLGQIYEQYFGPGTRLTVT.

In this sample, this clone turned up once. J is TRBJ2-2 and V is TRBV9; D gene unclear. Per the germline V gene, CDR1 is SGDLS and CDR2 is YYNGEE. The length of the CDR3 is 13 residues. V was pared by 1 base and J by 3 bases, with 4 bases between. CDR3 DNA sequence: TGTGCCAGCAGCGTACGAGACACCGGGGAGCTGTTTTTT. It encodes CASSVRDTGELFF.

The V call is TRBV7-8, the J call TRBJ1-1, with D possibly TRBD1 on 5 matching bases. Germline V lookup: CDR1 SGHVS, CDR2 FQNEAQ. V lost 5 bases to trimming and J lost 7 bases, with 20 bases between them. The CDR3 loop spans 15 amino acids. CDR3 bases: TGTGCCAGCAGCGCTCGACTTCAGGGCCAGGGTGAAGCTTTCTTT. Amino acid sequence: CASSARLQGQGEAFF.

The chain combines TRBV30 with TRBJ2-1, with 9 bases that match TRBD2. Unmatched junction bases numbered 6, after V lost 3 bases and J lost 9 bases. Germline-derived CDR1 and CDR2 are GTSNPN and SVGIG (reference sequence). This CDR3 is 13 amino acids long. The CDR3: CAWSGGGATEQFF. In nucleotides, the CDR3 is TGTGCCTGGAGCGGCGGGGGGGCCACTGAGCAGTTCTTC. The variable domain in full, completed from reference TRBV30 and TRBJ2-1, reads SQTIHQWPATLVQPVGSPLSLECTVEGTSNPNLYWYRQAAGRGLQLLFYSVGIGQISSEVPQNLSASRPQDRQFILSSKKLLLSDSGFYLCAWSGGGATEQFFGPGTRLTVL.

The CDR3 protein is CSASQGTYNSPLHF. CDR3 DNA: TGCAGTGCTAGTCAGGGTACCTATAATTCACCCCTCCACTTT. The J gene is TRBJ1-6, the V gene TRBV20-1; D perhaps matches TRBD1 (5 bases). The V end was cut by 3 bases, the J end by 2 bases, with 8 bases between. The germline V gene encodes CDR1 DFQATT and CDR2 SNEGSKA (reference sequence). The length of the CDR3 is 14 residues.

This rearrangement joins TRBV7-5 to TRBJ2-7; TRBD2, as called in the table, went unchecked against the DNA. TRBV7-5 is given as a pseudogene. The CDR3 consists of 16 residues. CDR3 DNA sequence: TGTGCCAGAAGCTTAGCCCCCAGCGGGGGGGGTGAGCAGCAGTACTTC. Translating gives CARSLAPSGGGEQQYF.

The CDR3 reads CATGTGEVSGELFF. The DNA of the CDR3 is TGCGCCACCGGGACAGGGGAAGTTTCCGGGGAGCTGTTTTTT. The J gene is TRBJ2-2, the V gene TRBV5-1; 10 bases agree with TRBD1. Trimming took 9 bases from V and 6 from J; bases not matched to a gene: 8. Germline CDR1 SGHRS, CDR2 YFSETQ. The CDR3 extends over 14 amino acids.

This clone was recorded only once. This rearrangement joins TRBV7-8 to TRBJ2-7; TRBD2 matches 9 bases. The V gene's germline CDR1 is SGHVS and CDR2 FQNEAQ. Trimming at V came to 0 bases and at J to 2 bases, leaving 2 bases not matched to a gene. This CDR3 contains 15 residues. The CDR3 sequence: CASSLARGGAYEQYF. In nucleotides, the CDR3 is TGTGCCAGCAGCTTAGCGCGCGGGGGGGCCTACGAGCAGTACTTC.

The sample holds one count of this clone. CDR3 DNA: TGTGCCAGCAGCTTAGAGGGACAGGTGAACACTGAAGCTTTCTTT. Amino acid sequence: CASSLEGQVNTEAFF. This chain links TRBV7-9 with TRBJ1-1; TRBD1 aligns across 8 bases. V shed 1 base, J shed 0 bases, and the junction held 1 base outside the gene matches. The length of the CDR3 is 15 residues. CDR1 is SEHNR and CDR2 is FQNEAQ in the germline V gene (reference sequence). Using reference TRBV7-9 and TRBJ1-1 for the parts outside the CDR3, the full variable domain is DTGVSQNPRHKITKRGQNVTFRCDPISEHNRLYWYRQTLGQGPEFLTYFQNEAQLEKSRLLSDRFSAERPKGSFSTLEIQRTEQGDSAMYLCASSLEGQVNTEAFFGQGTRLTVV.

The chain employs TRBV3-1 (or the pseudogene TRBV3-2) and TRBJ1-4; perhaps TRBD1 as D (6 bases). The CDR3 is 15 residues long. Germline CDR1 reads LGHDT; CDR2 reads YNNKEL (reference sequence). The ends were cut back, 1 base at V and 6 bases at J, with 12 bases in the middle. In DNA, the CDR3 is TGTGCCAGCAGCCAAGTGCTGGGGGCGGATGAAAAACTGTTTTTT. Residues: CASSQVLGADEKLFF.

V gene TRBV5-4 combines with J gene TRBJ1-1; D unclear. In germline, CDR1 is SGHNT, CDR2 YYREEE (reference sequence). This CDR3 has 11 amino acids. V gave up 6 bases and J gave up 4 bases, with 7 bases separating them. CDR3 in amino acids: CASMGPTEAFF. In nucleotides, the CDR3 is TGTGCCAGCATGGGCCCCACTGAAGCTTTCTTT.

The gene calls are TRBV24-1 and TRBJ1-1; 7 nucleotides match TRBD1. Losses at the gene ends were 4 bases for V and 3 bases for J; bases not matched to a gene: 7. CDR3 size: 15 residues. The germline V gene has CDR1 KGHDR and CDR2 SFDVKD. CDR3 protein: CATSDSGQRHTEAFF. In DNA form, the CDR3 reads TGTGCCACCAGTGACTCGGGACAGAGACACACTGAAGCTTTCTTT.

On this clone: This same CDR3 is encoded by further DNA sequences in the sample. The chain has TRBV5-6 and TRBJ1-5; the D is unclear. Trimming left V 0 bases short and J 6 bases short, with 7 bases between. This CDR3 is built from 13 residues. From germline, CDR1 is SGHDT and CDR2 YYEEEE. The CDR3 is CASSLGSGQPQHF. The DNA for the CDR3 is TGTGCCAGCAGCTTGGGCAGTGGTCAGCCCCAGCATTTT.

The chain uses TRBV5-1 and TRBJ2-1; TRBD1 agrees at 10 bases. Unmatched junction bases numbered 0, after V lost 0 bases and J lost 3 bases. CDR3 length: 15 residues. In germline, CDR1 is SGHRS, CDR2 YFSETQ. The CDR3 spells CASSLGDRGYNEQFF. DNA of the CDR3: TGCGCCAGCAGCTTGGGGGACAGGGGCTACAATGAGCAGTTCTTC.

The rearrangement links TRBV27 to TRBJ2-7; the match to TRBD2 covers 8 bases. V gave up 5 bases and J gave up 3 bases; unmatched junction bases: 9. The length of the CDR3 is 15 residues. CDR1 is MNHEY and CDR2 is SMNVEV in the germline V gene (reference sequence). CDR3 sequence reads: CASSPGGVTLYEQYF. CDR3 bases: TGTGCCAGCAGTCCGGGAGGGGTAACGCTCTACGAGCAGTACTTC.

V is TRBV6-2 or TRBV6-3 and J is TRBJ2-5, with 13 positions matching TRBD2. Trimming at V came to 5 bases and at J to 9 bases, leaving 6 bases not matched to a gene. CDR3 length: 14 residues. Germline values: CDR1 MNHEY, CDR2 SVGEGT. This CDR3 is CASSDGLAGEAQYF. The DNA of the CDR3 is TGTGCCAGCAGTGACGGACTAGCGGGGGAGGCCCAGTACTTC.

The chain is built from TRBV2 and TRBJ2-3; TRBD2 might be the D (6 bases). This CDR3 region has 17 residues. CDR1 SNHLY and CDR2 FYNNEI come from the germline V gene. V was cut by 4 bases and J by 3 bases, with 20 bases left in between. CDR3 amino acids: CASSAGLTSLGTDTQYF. The DNA of the CDR3 is TGTGCCAGCAGTGCGGGACTTACCTCCCTGGGGACAGATACGCAGTATTTT.

The CDR3 bases are TGTGCCAGCAGCCAAGTTCGTAGCGGGGGTCGCACCGGGGAGCTGTTTTTT. Translated, it gives CASSQVRSGGRTGELFF. The chain recombines TRBV4-2 with TRBJ2-2, with 9 bases lining up with TRBD2. Germline V CDR1 and CDR2: LGHNA, YNFKEQ. With 1 base clipped from V and 4 bases from J, the junction kept 7 bases outside the gene matches. This CDR3 has 17 amino acids.

DNA of the CDR3: TGCGCCAGCAGCCCCACGGGACAGGGTGGTTACGAGCAGTACTTC. Amino acids: CASSPTGQGGYEQYF. The rearrangement uses TRBV4-1 and TRBJ2-7; 9 bases match TRBD1. From germline, CDR1 is MGHRA and CDR2 YSYEKL. V was pared by 4 bases and J by 4 bases, with 8 bases of the junction left unmatched. The CDR3 length is 15 residues.

This clone was seen a single time. J is TRBJ1-2 and V is TRBV24-1; D gene unclear. CDR1 is KGHDR, CDR2 SFDVKD, per germline. Trimming pared 4 bases from V and 6 bases from J, leaving 11 bases between. The CDR3 is 13 amino acids. CDR3: CATSERDTDGYTF. The CDR3 DNA is TGTGCCACCAGTGAACGCGACACGGATGGCTACACCTTC.